This TCR beta chain was captured in a study of CD8+ T cells in alopecia areata. Study-wide context: Oral tofacitinib (5 to 10 mg twice daily) was administered to treated patients.

The CDR3 runs to 12 residues. V lost 2 bases and J lost 5, with 7 bases in between. CDR1 SGHAT and CDR2 FQNNGV come from the germline V gene. Treatment meaning: oral pan-JAK inhibitor, 5-10 mg twice daily. PBMCs served as the source from which CD4+ and CD8+ T cells were sorted. This clone has a single count. Extracted from the samples, RNA was reverse transcribed into cDNA to serve as the sequencing template. TCRdb keeps only in-frame clones here, not all; method: immunoSEQ multiplex PCR. The sample holds roughly 99,000 clones, around 84% seen once. The rearrangement uses TRBV11-2 and TRBJ2-7; no firm D call. Sequenced material: CD8+ T cells sorted from blood, taken at week 24, from a patient treated with tofacitinib. The sequence was obtained from a human donor with alopecia areata. The CDR3 DNA reads as TGTGCCAGCAGCTTAATTGAGGACGAGCAGTACTTC. This codes for CASSLIEDEQYF.